This paragraph covers one TCR beta chain sequence. No cognate antigen has been identified for it. The junction departs from germline at one end; a sequencing error may be responsible. This sample's time point label indicates: 24 weeks on oral tofacitinib. Reading the label with the study, this specimen's treatment or condition is: oral pan-JAK inhibitor, 5-10 mg twice daily. Peripheral blood and lesional scalp punch biopsies were obtained from patients with alopecia areata. PBMCs were isolated by density centrifugation and stained for CD3, CD4 and CD8, after which CD4+ and CD8+ T cells were sorted on a FACSAria. The data originate from a study of CD8+ T cells in alopecia areata (dated by TCRdb to 2017 to 2018). Background for the entire study: The treated patients, all with moderate-to-severe alopecia areata, were enrolled in an open-label pilot trial of oral tofacitinib given at 5 to 10 mg twice daily. TCRbeta CDR3 regions were amplified by immunoSEQ multiplex PCR with 35 Vbeta forward and 13 Jbeta reverse primers. Tofacitinib-treated patients had biopsies at baseline and at 4 and 24 weeks of treatment, with a later scalp biopsy in several patients. For the treated patients, the SALT score, which quantifies what percentage of scalp surface area is affected, served as the measure of disease severity. Scalp clonality was compared across normal scalp (n=4), patchy alopecia areata scalp (n=8), and alopecia totalis/universalis scalp (n=8). RNA came from the PAXgene miRNA kit for fixed scalp, the miRNeasy kit for PBMCs, and the RNeasy kit for mouse skin. Human TCRbeta sequencing covered scalp tissue and sorted CD4+ and CD8+ peripheral blood T cells from patchy and totalis/universalis alopecia areata patients and healthy controls. Tofacitinib was given for 6 to 18 months, followed by 6 months of follow-up off drug to assess delayed response and recurrence. High-throughput TCRbeta sequencing was used to examine T cell clonal expansion in alopecia areata in both the C3H/HeJ mouse model and human patients.

Findings and caveats that apply to the study as a whole: Scalp TCR repertoire analysis is complicated because resident alphabeta T cells in normal human skin are also sequenced, whereas mouse skin is dominated by gammadelta T cells. With tofacitinib, both scalp clonality and the number of expanded CD8+ clones among the top 100 scalp clones went down significantly. The treated cohort was small, with a single nonresponder, so links between baseline CD8+ expansion and response need larger studies. Shared TCR sequences between patients were less evident than in mice, which may be partly attributable to HLA diversity in the patient population. Many expanded lesional clones persisted in scalp and blood during tofacitinib treatment, which may partly explain relapse after stopping treatment. Lesional scalp, especially in alopecia totalis/universalis, showed higher clonality and more expanded CD8+ clones than normal scalp, suggesting antigenic drive.

The receptor library was made with the immunoSEQ multiplex PCR assay. To provide template for TCR sequencing, every sample had RNA extracted and reverse transcribed into cDNA. SuperScript III was used to make first-strand cDNA, primed with a 2:1 mix of oligo-dT and random hexamers. Amplification bias was assessed with a synthetic immune receptor repertoire, and residual bias was removed computationally. Per the authors' processing: Raw reads were preprocessed for error removal, and CDR3 was defined according to IMGT conventions as running from the conserved cysteine to phenylalanine. Clonality was computed by normalizing Shannon entropy by log2 of the number of productive unique TCRs and subtracting the result from 1. Whether scalp clones were CD4 or CD8 was inferred by matching scalp TCRbeta sequences against CD4 and CD8 repertoires sorted from blood. What TCRdb holds here is the immuneACCESS table cut down to in-frame rearrangements. Part of the clones is not present; checked against another copy, under half of the missing clones reflect an unresolved V gene, and the others are unexplained. That table supplies the V and J calls and clone size; D and trimming were determined from the DNA. The sample table lists around 200,000 clones, around 58% of them with a count of one. 10% to 15% of the sample belongs to the ten largest clones.

This clonotype was sampled from a human donor with alopecia areata. Sequencing was performed on CD8+ T cells sorted from blood, taken at week 24, from a patient treated with tofacitinib.

The CDR3 protein: CASSQETGWWEQYF. The DNA sequence follows: TGCGCCAGCAGCCAGGAGACAGGTTGGTGGGAGCAGTACTTC. Recombination connected TRBV7-3 to TRBJ2-7; perhaps TRBD1 is the D gene, with 6 bases matching. The CDR3 measures 14 amino acids from cysteine to phenylalanine. Only the CDR3 portion is preserved as DNA: 42 bases, with reading frame beginning at the first base. CDR1 is given as SGHTA and CDR2 as FQGTGA, both from the germline V gene.